These 8 T cell receptor beta chains came from one sample sequenced in a study of T cell responses to AZD1222 COVID-19 vaccine (dated by TCRdb to about 2021). The meaning of the sample's time point label: baseline before first vaccination. Libraries were made using the immunoSEQ multiplex PCR assay. The immuneACCESS repertoire file appears here via TCRdb, limited to in-frame rearrangements. These files lack a portion of the clones; in checked studies, under half of the deficit traces to unresolved V genes, and the cause of the others is not known. The sample has approximately 190,000 clones on record, about 92% of them singletons. The ten most abundant clones make up approximately 1.3% of the sample. This specimen was peripheral blood, taken on day 0 of AZD1222 vaccination. The source is an adult in good health.

The CDR3 coding sequence is TGTGCCAGCAGCCAAACGGCTAGGGGGACTGAAGCTTTCTTT. Residues: CASSQTARGTEAFF. J is TRBJ1-1 and V is TRBV4-2; D possibly corresponds to TRBD1 (6 bases). The CDR3 consists of 14 residues. V shed 2 bases and J shed 5 bases, with 12 bases lying between them. In germline, CDR1 is LGHNA, CDR2 YNFKEQ.

V usage is TRBV19 and J usage is TRBJ1-5; a possible D gene is TRBD1 (5 bases). V lost 11 bases to trimming and J lost 4 bases, with 15 bases between them. There are 13 residues in the CDR3. Germline CDR1 LNHDA, CDR2 SQIVND (reference sequence). CDR3 sequence reads: CAVDQGGNQPQHF. CDR3 DNA: TGTGCCGTGGATCAGGGCGGTAATCAGCCCCAGCATTTT.

This rearrangement joins TRBV15 to TRBJ1-4, with 7 bases fitting TRBD1. CDR3 length equals 18 residues. Germline V lookup: CDR1 LNHNV, CDR2 YYDKDF (reference sequence). V lost 1 base and J lost 2; bases outside the gene matches: 10. The CDR3 nucleotides read TGTGCCACCAGCAGAGCTTATGACAGGGCTATTACTAATGAAAAACTGTTTTTT. This sequence encodes CATSRAYDRAITNEKLFF. Combining the CDR3 with reference TRBV15 and TRBJ1-4 gives the whole variable domain DAMVIQNPRYQVTQFGKPVTLSCSQTLNHNVMYWYQQKSSQAPKLLFHYYDKDFNNEADTPDNFQSRRPNTSFCFLDIRSPGLGDTAMYLCATSRAYDRAITNEKLFFGSGTQLSVL.

The chain uses TRBV27 and TRBJ1-2; TRBD1 matches 7 bases. V lost 4 bases and J lost 5; bases outside the gene matches: 22. Germline CDR1 is MNHEY and CDR2 is SMNVEV (reference sequence). This CDR3 has 19 residues. The CDR3 DNA reads TGTGCCAGCAGTTCCCGACCGCGACAGGGAAATCTGCTGTCTTATGGCTACACCTTC. Its protein product is CASSSRPRQGNLLSYGYTF.

This chain links TRBV9 with TRBJ2-7; 7 bases match TRBD1. V trimming: 4 bases; J trimming: 6 bases; junction bases outside the gene matches: 7. Germline V CDR1 and CDR2: SGDLS, YYNGEE. CDR3 length equals 13 residues. CDR3 sequence reads: CASSPGTVGEQYF. The CDR3 DNA is TGTGCCAGCAGCCCAGGGACAGTGGGCGAGCAGTACTTC.

This rearrangement joins TRBV2 to TRBJ1-3; no firm D call. The CDR3 contains 13 residues. V gave up 7 bases and J gave up 0 bases, with 7 bases separating them. Per the germline V gene, CDR1 is SNHLY and CDR2 is FYNNEI. CDR3 region: CASTPSSGNTIYF. The CDR3 DNA reads as TGTGCCAGCACCCCCAGCTCTGGAAACACCATATATTTT.

The J gene is TRBJ1-5, the V gene TRBV27, with TRBD1 as a possible D gene (5 bases). The V end lost 6 bases, the J end lost 1 base, and 10 bases lay between the germline ends. Germline assignment: CDR1 MNHEY and CDR2 SMNVEV (reference sequence). The CDR3 is made up of 14 amino acids. The CDR3 region is CASSGALSNQPQHF. CDR3 coding DNA: TGTGCCAGCAGCGGGGCCTTGAGCAATCAGCCCCAGCATTTT.

A single count supports this clone. The chain carries TRBV18 and TRBJ2-7; no reliable D call. Trimming shortened V by 3 bases and J by 4 bases, and 4 bases separated the two germline ends. The length of the CDR3 is 11 residues. Germline assignment: CDR1 KGHSH and CDR2 LQKENI. DNA for the CDR3: TGTGCCAGCTCACCGGGGTACGAGCAGTACTTC. It yields the protein CASSPGYEQYF.